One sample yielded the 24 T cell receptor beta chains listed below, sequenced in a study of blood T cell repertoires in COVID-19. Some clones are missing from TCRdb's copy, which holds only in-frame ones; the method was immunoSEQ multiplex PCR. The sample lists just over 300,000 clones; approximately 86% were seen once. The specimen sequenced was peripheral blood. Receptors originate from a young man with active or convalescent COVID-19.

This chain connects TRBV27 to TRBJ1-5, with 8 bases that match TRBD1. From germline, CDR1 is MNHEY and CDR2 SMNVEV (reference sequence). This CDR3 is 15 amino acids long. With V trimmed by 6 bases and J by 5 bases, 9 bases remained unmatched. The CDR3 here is CASRPQGGSYQPQHF. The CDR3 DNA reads TGTGCCAGCAGACCACAGGGGGGTTCTTATCAGCCCCAGCATTTT.

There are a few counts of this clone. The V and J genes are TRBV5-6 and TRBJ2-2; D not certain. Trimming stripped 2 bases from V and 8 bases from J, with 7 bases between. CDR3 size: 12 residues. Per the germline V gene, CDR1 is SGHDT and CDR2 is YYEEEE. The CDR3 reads CASSFITGELFF. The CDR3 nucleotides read TGTGCCAGCAGCTTCATAACAGGGGAGCTGTTTTTT.

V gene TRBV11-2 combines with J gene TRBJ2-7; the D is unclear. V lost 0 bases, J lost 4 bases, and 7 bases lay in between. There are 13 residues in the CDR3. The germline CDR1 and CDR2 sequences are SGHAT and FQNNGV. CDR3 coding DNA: TGTGCCAGCAGCTTAGATTATCCTTACGAGCAGTACTTC. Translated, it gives CASSLDYPYEQYF.

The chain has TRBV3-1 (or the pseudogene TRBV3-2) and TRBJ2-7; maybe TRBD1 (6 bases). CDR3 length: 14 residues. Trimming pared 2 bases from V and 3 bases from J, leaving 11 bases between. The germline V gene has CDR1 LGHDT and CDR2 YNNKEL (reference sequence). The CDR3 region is CASSQTGTNYEQYF. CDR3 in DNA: TGTGCCAGCAGCCAAACCGGGACAAACTACGAGCAGTACTTC.

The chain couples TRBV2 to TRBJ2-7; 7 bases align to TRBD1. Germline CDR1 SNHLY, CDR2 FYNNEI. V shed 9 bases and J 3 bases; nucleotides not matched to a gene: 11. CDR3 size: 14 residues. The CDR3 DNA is TGTGCCAGTAGCCGGACAGGAGAACGCTACGAGCAGTACTTC. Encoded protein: CASSRTGERYEQYF.

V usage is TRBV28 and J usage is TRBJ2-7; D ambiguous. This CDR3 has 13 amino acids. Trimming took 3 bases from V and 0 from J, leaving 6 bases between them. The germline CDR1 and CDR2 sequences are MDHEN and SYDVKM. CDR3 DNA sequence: TGTGCCAGCAGTTTTTCCAACTCCTACGAGCAGTACTTC. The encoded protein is CASSFSNSYEQYF.

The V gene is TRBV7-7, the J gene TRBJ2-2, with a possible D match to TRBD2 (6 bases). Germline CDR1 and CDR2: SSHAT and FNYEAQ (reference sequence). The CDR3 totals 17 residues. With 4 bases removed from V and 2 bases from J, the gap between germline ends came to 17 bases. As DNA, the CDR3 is TGTGCCAGCAGCTCCTCGAACGGACTACCAAACACCGGGGAGCTGTTTTTT. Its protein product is CASSSSNGLPNTGELFF.

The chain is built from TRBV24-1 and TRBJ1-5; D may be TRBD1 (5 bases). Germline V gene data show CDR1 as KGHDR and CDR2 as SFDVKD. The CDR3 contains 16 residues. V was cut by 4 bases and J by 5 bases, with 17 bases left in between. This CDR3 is CATSETRVGEDQPQHF. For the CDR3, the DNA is TGTGCCACCAGTGAGACTCGTGTGGGGGAGGATCAGCCCCAGCATTTT.

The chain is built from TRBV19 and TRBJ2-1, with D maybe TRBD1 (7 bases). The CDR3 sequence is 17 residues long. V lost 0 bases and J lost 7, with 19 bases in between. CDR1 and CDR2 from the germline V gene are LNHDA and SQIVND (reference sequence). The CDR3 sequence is CASSIDYEGAGGNEQFF. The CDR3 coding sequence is TGTGCCAGTAGTATAGATTACGAGGGGGCTGGAGGGAATGAGCAGTTCTTC.

CDR3 sequence reads: CASSLSLAGFTGELFF. The CDR3 DNA reads TGCGCCAGCAGCTTGTCTCTTGCGGGATTTACCGGGGAGCTGTTTTTT. The chain employs TRBV5-1 and TRBJ2-2; tentative D call: TRBD2 (6 bases). Germline CDR1 reads SGHRS; CDR2 reads YFSETQ. The V end lost 1 base, the J end lost 5 bases, and 15 bases lay between the germline ends. This CDR3 region has 16 residues.

DNA of the CDR3: TGTGCCAGCAGTGAATTTCCGGGTAGTGAAGCTTTCTTT. It encodes CASSEFPGSEAFF. V and J are TRBV25-1 and TRBJ1-1; no clear D gene. The V and J ends lost 1 base and 7 bases respectively, with 10 bases between them. This CDR3 has 13 amino acids. Germline CDR1 reads MGHDK; CDR2 reads SYGVNS.

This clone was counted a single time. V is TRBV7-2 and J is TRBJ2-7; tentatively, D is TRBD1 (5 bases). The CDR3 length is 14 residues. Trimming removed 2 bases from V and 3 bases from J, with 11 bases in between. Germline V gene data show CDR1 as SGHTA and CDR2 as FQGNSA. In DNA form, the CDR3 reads TGTGCCAGCAGCTTATCCCCAGGGAACTACGAGCAGTACTTC. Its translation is CASSLSPGNYEQYF.

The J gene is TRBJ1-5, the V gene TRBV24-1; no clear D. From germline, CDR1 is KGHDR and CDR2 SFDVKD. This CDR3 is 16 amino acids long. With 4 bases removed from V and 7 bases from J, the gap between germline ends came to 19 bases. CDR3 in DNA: TGTGCCACCAGTGACGGTACGGGGTCACTTGGCCAGCCCCAGCATTTT. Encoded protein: CATSDGTGSLGQPQHF.

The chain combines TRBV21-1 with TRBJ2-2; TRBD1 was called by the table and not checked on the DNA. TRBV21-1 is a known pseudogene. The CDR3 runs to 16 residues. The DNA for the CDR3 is TGTGCCAGCAGCAATTTTGCAGGAACCAACACCGGGGAGCTGTTTTTT. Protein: CASSNFAGTNTGELFF.

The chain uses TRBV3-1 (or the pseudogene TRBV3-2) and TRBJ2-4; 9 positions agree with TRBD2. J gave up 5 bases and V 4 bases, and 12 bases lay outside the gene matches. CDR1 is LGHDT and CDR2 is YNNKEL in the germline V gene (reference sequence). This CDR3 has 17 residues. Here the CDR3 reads CASSPPGASGAQNIQYF. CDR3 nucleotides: TGTGCCAGCAGCCCCCCCGGAGCTAGCGGGGCACAAAACATTCAGTACTTC.

DNA of the CDR3: TGCGCCAGCAGCAAAGCAGGGGCGTCCAGCTCCTACGAGCAGTACTTC. This encodes CASSKAGASSSYEQYF. The J gene is TRBJ2-7, the V gene TRBV4-1; possible D gene TRBD1, 6 bases. V was cut by 5 bases and J by 0 bases, with 17 bases left in between. The CDR3 is made up of 16 amino acids. The germline CDR1 and CDR2 sequences are MGHRA and YSYEKL.

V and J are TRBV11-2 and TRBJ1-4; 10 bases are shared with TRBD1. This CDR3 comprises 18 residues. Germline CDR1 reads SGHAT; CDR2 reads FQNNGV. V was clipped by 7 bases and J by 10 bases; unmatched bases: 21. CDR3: CASTPYPAVPGQGRKLFF. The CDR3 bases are TGTGCCAGCACTCCTTACCCCGCGGTTCCGGGACAGGGGAGAAAACTGTTTTTT.

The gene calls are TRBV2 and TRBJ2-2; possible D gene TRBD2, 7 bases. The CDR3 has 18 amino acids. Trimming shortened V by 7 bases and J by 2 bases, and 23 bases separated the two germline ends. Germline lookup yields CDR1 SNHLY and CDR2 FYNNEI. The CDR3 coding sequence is TGTGCCAGCATCGGGAACCCCTTACGGGGGGCCAACACCGGGGAGCTGTTTTTT. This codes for CASIGNPLRGANTGELFF. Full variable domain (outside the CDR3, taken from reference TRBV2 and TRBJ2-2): EPEVTQTPSHQVTQMGQEVILRCVPISNHLYFYWYRQILGQKVEFLVSFYNNEISEKSEIFDDQFSVERPDGSNFTLKIRSTKLEDSAMYFCASIGNPLRGANTGELFFGEGSRLTVL.

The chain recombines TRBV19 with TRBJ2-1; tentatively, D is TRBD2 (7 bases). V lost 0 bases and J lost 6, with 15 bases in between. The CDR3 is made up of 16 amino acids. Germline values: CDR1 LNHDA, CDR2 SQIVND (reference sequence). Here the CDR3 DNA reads TGTGCCAGTAGTATAGATCCGGGGGGCTTAGGCAATGAGCAGTTCTTC. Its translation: CASSIDPGGLGNEQFF.

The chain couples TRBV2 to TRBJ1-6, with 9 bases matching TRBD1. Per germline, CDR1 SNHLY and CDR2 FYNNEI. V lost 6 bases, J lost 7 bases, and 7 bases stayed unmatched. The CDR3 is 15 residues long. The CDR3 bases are TGTGCCAGCAGCCCGGCCGGGACAGGGAATTCACCCCTCCACTTT. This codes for CASSPAGTGNSPLHF.

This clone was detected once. The CDR3 protein is CASRSGLAGGGGQETQYF. The CDR3 DNA follows: TGTGCCAGCAGGTCCGGACTAGCGGGAGGAGGGGGGCAAGAGACCCAGTACTTC. The V gene is TRBV7-9, the J gene TRBJ2-5; 14 bases align to TRBD2. Trimming removed 6 bases from V and 2 bases from J; junction bases left unmatched: 11. The CDR3 sequence is 18 residues long. Looked up from germline, CDR1 is SEHNR and CDR2 is FQNEAQ (reference sequence).

The CDR3 DNA sequence: TGCGCCAGCAGCCAAGAGAACAGCTATGGCTACACCTTC. Its translation: CASSQENSYGYTF. The chain links TRBV4-1 to TRBJ1-2, with D hard to call. CDR3 size: 13 residues. Trimming stripped 0 bases from V and 4 bases from J, with 6 bases between. Per germline, CDR1 MGHRA and CDR2 YSYEKL.

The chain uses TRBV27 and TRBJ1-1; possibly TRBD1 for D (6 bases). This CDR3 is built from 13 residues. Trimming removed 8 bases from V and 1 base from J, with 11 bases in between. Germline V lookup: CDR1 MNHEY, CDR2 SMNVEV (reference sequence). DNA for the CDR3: TGTGCCAGCCCGGACAGTCCGAACACTGAAGCTTTCTTT. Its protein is CASPDSPNTEAFF.

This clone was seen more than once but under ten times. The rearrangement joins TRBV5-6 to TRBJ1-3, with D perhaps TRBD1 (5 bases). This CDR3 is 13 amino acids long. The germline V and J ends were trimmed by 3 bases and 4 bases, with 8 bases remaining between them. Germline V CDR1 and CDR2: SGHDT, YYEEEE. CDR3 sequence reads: CASSWGVGNTIYF. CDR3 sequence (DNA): TGTGCCAGCAGCTGGGGGGTCGGAAACACCATATATTTT.